The clone carrying this TCR beta chain was counted between two and nine times. Its antigen is unidentified. This specimen comes from a study of T cell repertoires in cytomegalovirus infection. A single record per CDR3 protein comes from TCRdb applying MiXCR to the reads. This repertoire shows approximately 110,000 distinct CDR3 sequences, approximately 28% found once; its top ten account for about 81%. CDR1 SGHVS and CDR2 FQNEAQ come from the germline V gene. V was pared by 1 base and J by 7 bases, with 11 bases between. CDR3 length: 13 amino acids. The source material was CD8+ T cells from cultured PBMCs, sampled from culture after CMV antigen stimulation. The clonotype originates from a human donor in good health (CMV status not recorded). Some clones in this sample may be carry-over from other donors' samples. J is TRBJ2-7 and V is TRBV7-8; D is undetermined. CDR3 bases: TGTGCCAGCAGCTTAGAAGGTTTCGTGGAGCAGTACTTC. Amino acids: CASSLEGFVEQYF.